These 26 T cell receptor beta chains came from one sample sequenced in a study of blood T cell repertoires in COVID-19. The data were produced by immunoSEQ multiplex PCR, yet TCRdb's version contains in-frame clones alone and is incomplete. The data show a few hundred thousand clones, around 91% seen once. Source material: PBMCs or T cells enriched from blood (not recorded which). The receptors shown here come from a woman aged 18-30 years with acute COVID-19.

The chain uses TRBV7-9 and TRBJ2-4; 9 bases fit TRBD1. Germline V gene data show CDR1 as SEHNR and CDR2 as FQNEAQ (reference sequence). Trimming cost V 5 bases and J 8 bases; bases outside gene matches: 1. This CDR3 is 12 amino acids long. The CDR3 sequence: CASSRTGDIQYF. As DNA, the CDR3 is TGTGCCAGCAGCCGGACAGGGGACATTCAGTACTTC.

This clone was seen a few times. Here the CDR3 DNA reads TGTGCCTGGAGTGTAGGCATAGGGGTTCAGCCCCAGCATTTT. This sequence encodes CAWSVGIGVQPQHF. The V and J genes are TRBV30 and TRBJ1-5, with D possibly being TRBD1 (5 bases). V lost 0 bases and J 6 bases, leaving 12 bases between the germline ends. The CDR3 consists of 14 residues. Germline V gene sequence: CDR1 GTSNPN, CDR2 SVGIG (reference sequence).

The rearrangement uses TRBV15 and TRBJ2-7; D remains unclear. Germline V gene lookup returns CDR1 LNHNV and CDR2 YYDKDF (reference sequence). V was clipped by 1 base and J by 1 base, with 8 bases between them. The CDR3 covers 14 residues. CDR3 region: CATSRGLASYEQYF. The CDR3 nucleotides read TGTGCCACCAGCAGAGGGCTCGCATCCTACGAGCAGTACTTC.

V gene TRBV6-5 combines with J gene TRBJ2-7, with D possibly TRBD1 on 5 matching bases. Germline V gene data show CDR1 as MNHEY and CDR2 as SVGAGI. Trimming took off 6 bases at V and 5 bases at J, with 11 bases between the two ends. CDR3 length: 12 residues. The CDR3 here is CASSLRADEQYF. CDR3 sequence (DNA): TGTGCCAGCAGCCTCAGGGCGGACGAGCAGTACTTC.

The chain carries TRBV27 and TRBJ2-7; D is possibly TRBD1 (5 bases). V was pared by 3 bases and J by 4 bases, with 16 bases between. CDR1 and CDR2 (germline): MNHEY, SMNVEV (reference sequence). The length of the CDR3 is 15 residues. CDR3 amino acids: CASSFEKGMGYEQYF. Here the CDR3 DNA reads TGTGCCAGCAGTTTCGAAAAGGGGATGGGGTACGAGCAGTACTTC.

CDR3: CASSEDRGNQPQHF. The CDR3 DNA is TGTGCCAGCAGTGAAGACAGGGGCAATCAGCCCCAGCATTTT. The rearrangement joins TRBV2 to TRBJ1-5, with D tentatively TRBD1 (6 bases). This CDR3 has 14 amino acids. Looked up from germline, CDR1 is SNHLY and CDR2 is FYNNEI. The ends were cut back, 1 base at V and 2 bases at J, with 6 bases in the middle.

The chain employs TRBV6-1 and TRBJ1-1, with D perhaps TRBD1 (6 bases). Germline CDR1 and CDR2: MNHNS and SASEGT. V gave up 1 base and J gave up 1 base, with 16 bases separating them. The CDR3 is 17 amino acids. CDR3 DNA: TGTGCCAGCAGTGAAGGGTTCCCGACAGGCTGGAACACTGAAGCTTTCTTT. It specifies CASSEGFPTGWNTEAFF.

This clone was seen a few times. This chain uses TRBV4-2 with TRBJ1-3; 9 positions agree with TRBD1. The V segment lost 6 bases and the J segment 0 bases; nucleotides outside the gene matches: 3. This CDR3 has 15 residues. The germline CDR1 and CDR2 sequences are LGHNA and YNFKEQ. CDR3 in DNA: TGTGCCAGCAGGGGACAGGGTAACTCTGGAAACACCATATATTTT. Its protein product is CASRGQGNSGNTIYF.

The chain combines TRBV11-2 with TRBJ2-2; TRBD1 matches at 9 bases. This CDR3 is 18 amino acids long. In germline, CDR1 is SGHAT, CDR2 FQNNGV. J was trimmed by 5 bases and V by 5 bases; bases with no gene match: 15. The CDR3 is CASSRGTGFTLVTGELFF. DNA of the CDR3: TGTGCCAGCAGCCGAGGGACAGGGTTCACTCTCGTAACCGGGGAGCTGTTTTTT. Looking up the rest from reference TRBV11-2 and TRBJ2-2 gives the full variable domain: EAGVAQSPRYKIIEKRQSVAFWCNPISGHATLYWYQQILGQGPKLLIQFQNNGVVDDSQLPKDRFSAERLKGVDSTLKIQPAKLEDSAVYLCASSRGTGFTLVTGELFFGEGSRLTVL.

The CDR3 loop is CASSSGGQVNEKLFF. CDR3 in DNA: TGTGCCAGCAGTTCTGGGGGACAGGTCAATGAAAAACTGTTTTTT. This chain links TRBV6-6 with TRBJ1-4; 8 positions agree with TRBD1. The V gene end was trimmed by 4 bases and the J gene end by 5 bases; junction bases not matched to a gene: 6. The CDR3 length is 15 residues. The germline gives CDR1 MNHNY, CDR2 SVGAGI (reference sequence).

The V and J genes are TRBV11-2 and TRBJ1-2; a possible D gene is TRBD1 (5 bases). The CDR3 totals 14 residues. Trimming left V 1 base short and J 9 bases short, with 15 bases between. CDR1 and CDR2 (germline): SGHAT, FQNNGV. CDR3 in amino acids: CASSLAGSTGRYTF. CDR3 nucleotide sequence: TGTGCCAGCAGCTTAGCAGGGTCCACCGGTCGCTACACCTTC.

V usage is TRBV5-1 and J usage is TRBJ2-5, with 11 bases lining up with TRBD1. The CDR3 consists of 15 residues. Germline V lookup: CDR1 SGHRS, CDR2 YFSETQ. V gave up 5 bases and J gave up 4 bases; unmatched junction bases: 7. The CDR3 reads CASSRTGQGGETQYF. The CDR3 nucleotides are TGCGCCAGCAGTCGCACGGGACAGGGGGGAGAGACCCAGTACTTC. The whole variable domain, remainder taken from reference TRBV5-1 and TRBJ2-5, is KAGVTQTPRYLIKTRGQQVTLSCSPISGHRSVSWYQQTPGQGLQFLFEYFSETQRNKGNFPGRFSGRQFSNSRSEMNVSTLELGDSALYLCASSRTGQGGETQYFGPGTRLLVL.

This clone came up a few times. This sequence joins TRBV18 and TRBJ2-7; 7 bases are a match to TRBD1. Looked up from germline, CDR1 is KGHSH and CDR2 is LQKENI. CDR3 length: 14 residues. Germline trimming cut 3 bases from V and 4 bases from J; bases unmatched to any gene: 6. DNA for the CDR3: TGTGCCAGCTCACCCTCGGACAGGTATTACGAGCAGTACTTC. It yields the protein CASSPSDRYYEQYF.

V is TRBV13 and J is TRBJ2-7; TRBD2 agrees at 7 bases. V shed 5 bases and J 4 bases; nucleotides not matched to a gene: 11. The germline V gene has CDR1 PRHDT and CDR2 FYEKMQ (reference sequence). CDR3 length: 15 amino acids. Here the CDR3 reads CASSTAGPIPYEQYF. The CDR3 DNA sequence: TGTGCCAGCAGCACAGCGGGACCAATCCCATACGAGCAGTACTTC.

V and J are TRBV4-1 and TRBJ2-2; 11 bases are a match to TRBD2. V dropped 7 bases and J dropped 1; count of bases not matched to a gene: 11. The CDR3 is 18 residues long. Per germline, CDR1 MGHRA and CDR2 YSYEKL. Written as DNA, the CDR3 is TGCGCCAGCACCGCCAGGGGTCTAGCGGGGGGGAACACCGGGGAGCTGTTTTTT. As protein: CASTARGLAGGNTGELFF.

This rearrangement joins TRBV30 to TRBJ2-1; 13 bases fit TRBD2. From germline, CDR1 is GTSNPN and CDR2 SVGIG (reference sequence). Germline trimming cut 3 bases from V and 6 bases from J; bases unmatched to any gene: 2. The CDR3 runs 14 residues. The CDR3 DNA is TGTGCCTGGAGCACTAGCGGGAGGGCCAATGAGCAGTTCTTC. Translated: CAWSTSGRANEQFF.

The chain links TRBV30 to TRBJ1-4, with a weak D call TRBD1 (6 bases). V was trimmed by 0 bases and J by 1 base, leaving 15 bases between them. The CDR3 loop spans 17 amino acids. Germline V lookup: CDR1 GTSNPN, CDR2 SVGIG (reference sequence). The CDR3 loop is CAWSVRGGAGTNEKLFF. CDR3 nucleotide sequence: TGTGCCTGGAGTGTAAGGGGGGGCGCCGGAACTAATGAAAAACTGTTTTTT. Looking up the rest from reference TRBV30 and TRBJ1-4 gives the full variable domain: SQTIHQWPATLVQPVGSPLSLECTVEGTSNPNLYWYRQAAGRGLQLLFYSVGIGQISSEVPQNLSASRPQDRQFILSSKKLLLSDSGFYLCAWSVRGGAGTNEKLFFGSGTQLSVL.

On this clone: Different DNA sequences within this sample yield the same CDR3. The V and J genes are TRBV18 and TRBJ1-1; no clear D gene. The CDR3 has 16 amino acids. Trimming removed 5 bases at V and 0 bases at J, with 16 bases between. CDR1 KGHSH and CDR2 LQKENI come from the germline V gene. The CDR3 here is CASSNPGGNLNTEAFF. The CDR3 DNA reads TGTGCCAGCTCAAACCCGGGAGGCAACCTGAACACTGAAGCTTTCTTT.

The chain employs TRBV5-4 and TRBJ2-2; 7 positions match TRBD2. CDR3 length equals 15 residues. V lost 4 bases to trimming and J lost 1 base; unmatched junction nucleotides: 4. Germline assignment: CDR1 SGHNT and CDR2 YYREEE (reference sequence). The CDR3 region has the DNA TGTGCCAGCAGCCTGGGCGGGGGGAACACCGGGGAGCTGTTTTTT. Amino acid sequence: CASSLGGGNTGELFF.

The chain combines TRBV24-1 with TRBJ2-1; D is undetermined. Trimming pared 4 bases from V and 0 bases from J, leaving 12 bases between. The CDR3 loop spans 16 amino acids. Germline values: CDR1 KGHDR, CDR2 SFDVKD. CDR3 nucleotide sequence: TGTGCCACCAGTGACGTGAGACCTAGCTCCTACAATGAGCAGTTCTTC. Amino acids: CATSDVRPSSYNEQFF.

This clone was picked up a small number of times. This chain connects TRBV10-1 to TRBJ2-2; no clear D gene. Germline V gene lookup returns CDR1 WNHNN and CDR2 SYGVQD (reference sequence). This CDR3 is 15 amino acids long. Trimming pared 0 bases from V and 1 base from J, leaving 6 bases between. The CDR3 nucleotides read TGCGCCAGCAGTGAGTCGATCGGGAACACCGGGGAGCTGTTTTTT. This translates into CASSESIGNTGELFF.

The chain links TRBV9 to TRBJ1-1, with a weak D call TRBD1 (5 bases). The CDR3 runs to 12 residues. Germline CDR1 and CDR2: SGDLS and YYNGEE. V dropped 1 base and J dropped 4 bases, with 5 bases sitting between them. CDR3 DNA: TGTGCCAGCAGCGTACAGGGCACTGAAGCTTTCTTT. Translation: CASSVQGTEAFF.

The chain combines TRBV30 with TRBJ1-3; D gene uncertain. The ends were cut back, 8 bases at V and 1 base at J, with 9 bases in the middle. The CDR3 sequence is 12 residues long. Germline loops: CDR1 GTSNPN, CDR2 SVGIG (reference sequence). Written as DNA, the CDR3 is TGTGCCGGTTGGAGGTCTGGAAACACCATATATTTT. Its translation: CAGWRSGNTIYF.

V usage is TRBV6-5 and J usage is TRBJ1-4, with a possible D match to TRBD1 (5 bases). The CDR3 length is 14 residues. Trimming removed 6 bases from V and 4 bases from J, with 12 bases in between. The germline CDR1 and CDR2 sequences are MNHEY and SVGAGI. The chain's CDR3 is CASSTGSFNEKLFF. Written as DNA, the CDR3 is TGTGCCAGCAGCACAGGCAGTTTTAATGAAAAACTGTTTTTT.

The chain links TRBV15 to TRBJ1-4; 9 nucleotides agree with TRBD1. Germline CDR1 is LNHNV and CDR2 is YYDKDF (reference sequence). With 0 bases clipped from V and 8 bases from J, the junction kept 4 bases outside the gene matches. The CDR3 is made up of 15 amino acids. In DNA, the CDR3 is TGTGCCACCAGCAGAGAGGACAGGGGCAGGGAAAAACTGTTTTTT. Protein sequence: CATSREDRGREKLFF.

The J gene is TRBJ1-4, the V gene TRBV24-1, with 10 bases that match TRBD1. V shed 9 bases, J shed 8 bases, and the junction held 8 bases outside the gene matches. From germline, CDR1 is KGHDR and CDR2 SFDVKD. The CDR3 covers 14 residues. The CDR3 region is CATHTWTGGEKLFF. CDR3 in DNA: TGTGCCACCCATACGTGGACAGGGGGGGAAAAACTGTTTTTT.